This record concerns one TCR beta chain sequence. This clonotype was detected ten times or more. Which antigen it targets is not known. No qualities accompany the bases; no much larger clone lies one base away. Patients with ophthalmopathy had moderately to severely active disease, with a Clinical Activity Score of 3 or more, a NOSPECS grade of 4 or more, and a disease duration of less than 3 months. Anyone with other autoimmune diseases, uncontrolled infections, pregnancy or lactation was excluded from the study. Clinical symptoms, serum thyroxine, TRAb, thyroid ultrasound and orbital computed tomography formed the basis of the diagnosis. PBMCs were isolated from approximately 10 ml of fresh peripheral blood by Ficoll-Paque density gradient centrifugation. Total RNA was extracted using Trizol reagent, and RNA quality was checked on an Agilent 2100 Bioanalyzer. V was cut back by 0 bases and J by 1 base, leaving a gap of 10 bases between them. Via the germline V gene, CDR1 is SGDLS and CDR2 YYNGEE. From its cysteine to its phenylalanine, the CDR3 spans 15 amino acids. Only the CDR3 DNA stays, 45 bases, in frame from base 1.

This sample is drawn from a study of Graves' ophthalmopathy and Graves' hyperthyroidism listed by TCRdb under 2018. Broadly, across the study: Peripheral blood samples were taken at the time of initial diagnosis, before any treatment was given. TCR beta repertoire signatures were used to distinguish Graves' ophthalmopathy from Graves' hyperthyroidism and to predict progression to ophthalmopathy. In total, around 140 blood samples were TCR-sequenced: 43 ophthalmopathy, some 75 hyperthyroidism and about 17 hyperthyroidism-to-ophthalmopathy patients. A discovery set of 100 patients (about 45 ophthalmopathy, about 58 stable hyperthyroidism) was enrolled to explore V-J signatures distinguishing ophthalmopathy from hyperthyroidism. An independent validation cohort was composed of fewer than 20 hyperthyroidism patients and over 15 patients who later progressed from hyperthyroidism to ophthalmopathy. In over 5 hyperthyroidism patients, the T-cell repertoire of thyroid tissue was compared with the T-cell repertoire of blood. Following sample collection, hyperthyroidism patients were given methimazole at a starting dose of 30 mg daily, and ophthalmopathy patients were given high-dose intravenous methylprednisolone. The study at large found these results: In cross-validation, the 13-signature model distinguished ophthalmopathy from stable hyperthyroidism with approximately 90% sensitivity and about 81% specificity, while in the test set the corresponding values were roughly 80% and 75%. In validation, the model predicted ophthalmopathy progression with 55% to 71% sensitivity and around 72% specificity; some 13 predicted patients were CT-confirmed with GO in a median of roughly 6.8 months. Sample size was not predetermined statistically, and investigators were not blinded to group allocation. Most expanded thyroid clonotypes with a frequency above 0.001 also appeared in blood, which suggests that blood repertoires may reflect the immune response in the thyroid.

For repertoire sequencing, the TCR beta CDR3 regions were amplified from RNA transcripts. A first-round RT-PCR used HTBI primers with the Qiagen OneStep RT-PCR kit, followed by a second-round multiplex PCR, size selection and purification. Libraries were sequenced on an Illumina HiSeq2000 using paired-end 100 bp reads. Per the authors' processing: Reads were processed with SOAPnuke, discarding reads with adapters, uncalled bases, mean Phred below 15, or no exact constant-primer or identifier match. COPE v1.2.5 was used to merge high-quality paired reads. Each unique nucleotide sequence was treated as a clonotype, and MiTCR v1.1 was used to align the clonotypes to the IMGT TRB V, D and J references. Analysis was restricted to V-J combinations with a frequency above 0.0001, which covered just over 98% of repertoires. A TCR clonal expansion and chaos score per V-J combination was defined as the ratio of F50 clonal expansion to chaos observed in the TCRdist matrix. Welch's t-statistics and random forest were used to reduce features to about a dozen V-J combinations, which were fed into a naive Bayes classifier. The similarity between thyroid and blood repertoires was quantified using the Morisita-Horn index. TCRdb took the public reads, trimmed them with fastp at Q25, ran MiXCR for clone calling and kept in-frame beta chains. All rows with the same CDR3 protein become a single entry with the most common DNA and genes. For this entry, the V and J calls and clone size follow TCRdb and not the study's own pipeline. The sample table shows under 350,000 distinct CDR3 sequences, and roughly a sixth are seen once. The biggest ten clones account for 9% to 15% of the sample.

This receptor was obtained from an adult man with Graves' ophthalmopathy. Material: peripheral blood. This receptor chain uses TRBV9 and TRBJ2-5, with TRBD2 tentatively as D gene (5 bases match). The CDR3 loop reads CASSVENGIQETQYF. Here is the DNA: TGTGCCAGCAGCGTAGAGAACGGGATCCAAGAGACCCAGTACTTC.